Following are 25 T cell receptor beta chains from one sample sequenced in a study of T cell repertoires in aging, cancer and after chemotherapy. Multiplex touch-down PCR with TRB-A/B primers amplified rearranged V-D-J TRB sequences. A single record per CDR3 protein comes from TCRdb applying MiXCR to the multiplex PCR reads. Of roughly 1,800 distinct CDR3 sequences in the sample, roughly a fifth were seen once. The template was genomic DNA from peripheral blood, not RNA. Sequenced sample: blood. All receptors come from a human donor with a blood cancer.

The chain couples TRBV5-6 to TRBJ2-5; no clear D gene. CDR1 is SGHDT, CDR2 YYEEEE, per germline. The CDR3 is 14 residues long. V lost 8 bases to trimming and J lost 5 bases, with 19 bases between them. CDR3 nucleotide sequence: TGTGCCAGTAGTCATACTCCGCGAGGCGAGACCCAGTACTTC. This sequence encodes CASSHTPRGETQYF.

This clonotype is termed medium-sized (0.01 to 0.1%). The chain recombines TRBV27 with TRBJ2-7, with a weak D call TRBD1 (5 bases). Trimming stripped 3 bases from V and 2 bases from J, with 8 bases between. The CDR3 runs 13 residues. CDR1 MNHEY and CDR2 SMNVEV come from the germline V gene (reference sequence). CDR3 protein: CASSLQGTYEQYF. In nucleotides, the CDR3 is TGTGCCAGCAGTTTGCAGGGAACCTACGAGCAGTACTTC.

This clonotype qualifies as medium-sized. CDR3 in amino acids: CASSFRGLAGGPTDTQYF. The CDR3 DNA follows: TGTGCCAGCAGTTTCCGGGGACTAGCGGGAGGCCCCACAGATACGCAGTATTTT. The V call is TRBV12-3 or TRBV12-4, the J call TRBJ2-3, with 15 bases lining up with TRBD2. The CDR3 contains 18 residues. With V trimmed by 3 bases and J by 2 bases, 6 bases remained unmatched.

The chain links TRBV7-2 to TRBJ1-1; no definite D call. The CDR3 extends over 14 amino acids. Looked up from germline, CDR1 is SGHTA and CDR2 is FQGNSA. V gave up 2 bases and J gave up 1 base, with 8 bases separating them. CDR3 amino acids: CASSLKGPNTEAFF. CDR3 nucleotide sequence: TGTGCCAGCAGCTTAAAGGGCCCGAACACTGAAGCTTTCTTT. The variable domain in full, completed from reference TRBV7-2 and TRBJ1-1, reads GAGVSQSPSNKVTEKGKDVELRCDPISGHTALYWYRQSLGQGLEFLIYFQGNSAPDKSGLPSDRFSAERTGGSVSTLTIQRTQQEDSAVYLCASSLKGPNTEAFFGQGTRLTVV.

This clonotype is large by share. The chain recombines TRBV7-9 with TRBJ1-5; D is uncertain. CDR1 is SEHNR, CDR2 FQNEAQ, per germline (reference sequence). The germline V and J ends were trimmed by 5 bases and 2 bases, with 13 bases remaining between them. The length of the CDR3 is 15 residues. In nucleotides, the CDR3 is TGTGCCAGCAGCAGCGTCAGAGGCGGCAATCAGCCCCAGCATTTT. This sequence encodes CASSSVRGGNQPQHF.

This clonotype has a handful of counts. The chain is built from TRBV6-1 and TRBJ1-4, with a tentative D call TRBD1 (6 bases). The CDR3 is made up of 14 amino acids. From germline, CDR1 is MNHNS and CDR2 SASEGT. The germline V and J ends were trimmed by 6 bases and 1 base, with 9 bases remaining between them. CDR3 nucleotide sequence: TGTGCCAGCAGCACAGGGCTAACTAATGAAAAACTGTTTTTT. This encodes CASSTGLTNEKLFF.

About this clonotype: The junction departs from the called germline gene at one end, perhaps through a read error. The rearrangement joins TRBV18 to TRBJ2-7, with D possibly being TRBD2 (5 bases). Germline V gives CDR1 KGHSH, CDR2 LQKENI. The CDR3 loop spans 15 amino acids. The CDR3 protein is CASSPGSGGLYEHYF. The CDR3 DNA follows: TGTGCCAGCTCACCGGGAAGCGGAGGATTGTACGAGCATTACTTC. The whole variable domain, filled in from reference TRBV18 and TRBJ2-7, reads NAGVMQNPRHLVRRRGQEARLRCSPMKGHSHVYWYRQLPEEGLKFMVYLQKENIIDESGMPKERFSAEFPKEGPSILRIQQVVRGDSAAYFCASSPGSGGLYEHYFGPGTRLTVT.

The chain combines TRBV12-3 or TRBV12-4 with TRBJ2-7, with D possibly TRBD1 on 6 matching bases. There are 13 residues in the CDR3. The germline V and J ends were trimmed by 3 bases and 5 bases, with 11 bases remaining between them. DNA for the CDR3: TGTGCCAGCAGTTTGGCAGGGGTTGACGAGCAGTACTTC. Translating it yields CASSLAGVDEQYF.

Details on this clonotype: A read error may be the cause here, since a much bigger clone is one base away. V gene TRBV5-6 combines with J gene TRBJ2-7, with 7 bases that match TRBD1. CDR1 is SGHDT, CDR2 YYEEEE, per germline. This CDR3 has 14 amino acids. The DNA for the CDR3 is TGTGCCAGCAGCTTGCGCAGGGGGACCTACAAGCAGTACTTC. Translation gives CASSLRRGTYKQYF.

By share, this clonotype counts as medium-sized. The V call is TRBV13, the J call TRBJ1-2; tentative D call: TRBD1 (5 bases). Trimming took 2 bases from V and 11 from J, leaving 18 bases between them. The CDR3 contains 14 residues. Germline V gene sequence: CDR1 PRHDT, CDR2 FYEKMQ (reference sequence). The CDR3 loop is CASSLLATRKGYTF. CDR3 DNA sequence: TGTGCCAGCAGCTTACTTGCGACCCGAAAGGGGTACACCTTC.

This clonotype was picked up a small number of times. The V call is TRBV5-1, the J call TRBJ2-7; D possibly corresponds to TRBD1 (6 bases). CDR3 length equals 13 residues. V lost 0 bases and J lost 5, with 9 bases in between. The germline V gene has CDR1 SGHRS and CDR2 YFSETQ. The CDR3 loop reads CASSLVTGNEQYF. CDR3 bases: TGCGCCAGCAGCTTGGTAACAGGGAACGAGCAGTACTTC.

With respect to this clonotype: A much larger clone lies one base from this, so it may be a read error. The chain combines TRBV6-5 with TRBJ1-2; D remains unclear. The CDR3 sequence is 13 residues long. Germline lookup yields CDR1 MNHEY and CDR2 SVGAGI. CDR3 coding DNA: TGTGCCAGCAGTAGTACAGAGAACTATGGCTACGCCTTC. This sequence encodes CASSSTENYGYAF.

This clonotype showed up just a few times. The V gene is TRBV24-1, the J gene TRBJ2-7; possibly TRBD1 or TRBD2 for D (5 bases each). The V end was cut by 6 bases, the J end by 3 bases, with 8 bases between. The CDR3 has 12 amino acids. CDR1 KGHDR and CDR2 SFDVKD come from the germline V gene. The CDR3 protein is CATSSGGYEQYF. DNA of the CDR3: TGTGCCACCAGTAGTGGGGGCTACGAGCAGTACTTC.

This clonotype has more than one count but fewer than ten. The genes are TRBV6-4 and TRBJ1-1; a weak D match, TRBD1 (5 bases). The CDR3 is 12 amino acids. V was cut by 6 bases and J by 1 base, with 6 bases left in between. In germline, CDR1 is MRHNA, CDR2 SNTAGT. In nucleotides, the CDR3 is TGTGCCAGCAGGACAGAGAACACTGAAGCTTTCTTT. This translates into CASRTENTEAFF.

This clonotype is judged medium-sized (0.01 to 0.1%). The chain links TRBV24-1 to TRBJ2-3, with 8 bases identical to TRBD2. CDR1 and CDR2 from the germline V gene are KGHDR and SFDVKD. The ends lost 5 bases at V and 6 bases at J; junction bases unmatched: 6. The CDR3 runs to 14 residues. DNA of the CDR3: TGTGCCACCAGTGGGACTAGCCGACAGGATACGCAGTATTTT. Its protein product is CATSGTSRQDTQYF.

Points on this clonotype: A much larger clone sits a single nucleotide away, making a read error possible. CDR3 sequence reads: CASILDWTGQTMRFF. The CDR3 DNA reads TGTGCCAGCATATTAGATTGGACAGGGCAGACCATGCGGTTCTTC. The genes are TRBV6-1 and TRBJ2-1; TRBD1 matches at 8 bases. Trimming took 7 bases from V and 15 from J; bases not matched to a gene: 20. The CDR3 spans 15 residues. Germline-derived CDR1 and CDR2 are MNHNS and SASEGT.

In its sample, this clonotype was seen once. The chain couples TRBV20-1 to TRBJ1-2; D remains ambiguous. V lost 8 bases and J 8 bases, leaving 9 bases between the germline ends. In germline, CDR1 is DFQATT, CDR2 SNEGSKA (reference sequence). This CDR3 has 9 residues. CDR3 amino acids: CSTSSGYTF. CDR3 nucleotide sequence: TGCAGTACATCTAGCGGCTACACCTTC.

This clonotype has only a few counts. The DNA of the CDR3 is TGTGCCAGCAGTACAGGAGGGAAGGAAGTCTACACCTTC. Its protein product is CASSTGGKEVYTF. The J gene is TRBJ1-2, the V gene TRBV6-1; D possibly corresponds to TRBD1 (5 bases). Germline V lookup: CDR1 MNHNS, CDR2 SASEGT. The V end was cut by 5 bases, the J end by 10 bases, with 17 bases between. The CDR3 is made up of 13 amino acids.

This clonotype qualifies as medium-sized (0.01 to 0.1%). The genes are TRBV13 and TRBJ2-2; D remains ambiguous. Germline V lookup: CDR1 PRHDT, CDR2 FYEKMQ (reference sequence). V was clipped by 7 bases and J by 0 bases, with 9 bases between them. This CDR3 has 14 residues. The DNA of the CDR3 is TGTGCCAGCAATGACGGCCCGAACACCGGGGAGCTGTTTTTT. Its protein product is CASNDGPNTGELFF. Together with reference TRBV13 and TRBJ2-2, the CDR3 gives the full variable domain: AAGVIQSPRHLIKEKRETATLKCYPIPRHDTVYWYQQGPGQDPQFLISFYEKMQSDKGSIPDRFSAQQFSDYHSELNMSSLELGDSALYFCASNDGPNTGELFFGEGSRLTVL.

By proportion, this clonotype is medium-sized. The chain joins TRBV6-5 to TRBJ2-3; 8 nucleotides agree with TRBD2. The CDR3 consists of 16 residues. Unmatched junction bases numbered 6, after V lost 4 bases and J lost 0 bases. In germline, CDR1 is MNHEY, CDR2 SVGAGI. The DNA of the CDR3 is TGTGCCAGCAGTTCGCCGGGACTAGGGAGCACAGATACGCAGTATTTT. Its protein product is CASSSPGLGSTDTQYF.

This clonotype was counted only a few times. The J gene is TRBJ1-6, the V gene TRBV20-1, with 8 bases fitting TRBD1. Trimming removed 6 bases from V and 5 bases from J; junction bases left unmatched: 6. Looked up from germline, CDR1 is DFQATT and CDR2 is SNEGSKA (reference sequence). This CDR3 comprises 14 residues. DNA of the CDR3: TGCAGTGCAAAAGGACAGGGTAATAATTCACCCCTCCACTTT. It yields the protein CSAKGQGNNSPLHF.

The chain is built from TRBV20-1 and TRBJ2-4; TRBD2 is a possible D gene (6 bases). Looked up from germline, CDR1 is DFQATT and CDR2 is SNEGSKA (reference sequence). The V end lost 7 bases, the J end lost 3 bases, and 16 bases lay between the germline ends. This CDR3 has 14 amino acids. The CDR3 DNA reads TGCAGTGTTCCCTCGAGTAGCGGCAAAAACATTCAGTACTTC. This sequence encodes CSVPSSSGKNIQYF.

As concerns this clonotype: The conserved phenylalanine or tryptophan is not found at the CDR3 terminus, so this likely reflects a read error. The DNA is omitted, as the CDR3 cannot be located on it reliably, and the CDR3 follows TCRdb's listing. The rearrangement uses TRBV12-3 or TRBV12-4 and TRBJ2-4; the table calls TRBD1, which could not be checked here. Both ends counted, the CDR3 spans 13 residues. The CDR3 spells CGSSLCIQGPGLK.

This chain connects TRBV18 to TRBJ2-1; D is possibly TRBD1 (5 bases). V was cut by 2 bases and J by 2 bases, with 13 bases left in between. The CDR3 runs to 16 residues. From germline, CDR1 is KGHSH and CDR2 LQKENI. The DNA for the CDR3 is TGTGCCAGCTCACCAGTGTCTCAGGGAACCTACAATGAGCAGTTCTTC. It translates to CASSPVSQGTYNEQFF.

By share of the sample, this clonotype is medium-sized. The junction departs from germline at one end; a sequencing error may be responsible. The chain couples TRBV6-5 to TRBJ1-1; 9 bases line up with TRBD1. Germline CDR1 and CDR2: MNHEY and SVGAGI. The CDR3 is 13 amino acids. The CDR3, as DNA: TGTGCCAGCAGTTGGGGGACAGGGTTTGAAACTTTCTTT. Translating it yields CASSWGTGFETFF.